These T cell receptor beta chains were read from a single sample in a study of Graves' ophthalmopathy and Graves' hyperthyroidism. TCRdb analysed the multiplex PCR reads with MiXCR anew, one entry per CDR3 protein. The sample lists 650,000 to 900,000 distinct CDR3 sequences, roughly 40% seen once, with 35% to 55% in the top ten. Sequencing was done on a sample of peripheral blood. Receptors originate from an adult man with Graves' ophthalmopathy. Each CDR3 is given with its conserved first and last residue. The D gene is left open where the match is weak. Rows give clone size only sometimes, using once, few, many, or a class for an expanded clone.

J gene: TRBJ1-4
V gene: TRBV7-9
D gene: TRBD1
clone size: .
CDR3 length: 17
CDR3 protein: CASSYWTGAAQREKLFF
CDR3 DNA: TGTGCCAGCAGCTACTGGACAGGGGCCGCCCAGAGGGAAAAACTGTTTTTT

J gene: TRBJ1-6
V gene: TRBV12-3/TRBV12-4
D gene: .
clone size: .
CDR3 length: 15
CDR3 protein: CASSPRGGLGSPLHF
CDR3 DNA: TGTGCCAGCAGCCCCCGAGGGGGGCTAGGGTCACCCCTCCACTTT

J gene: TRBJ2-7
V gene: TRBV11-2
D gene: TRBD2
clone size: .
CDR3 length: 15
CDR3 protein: CAWSIPVGRSYEQCF
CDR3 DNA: TGTGCCTGGAGTATCCCGGTCGGGAGGTCCTACGAGCAGTGCTTC

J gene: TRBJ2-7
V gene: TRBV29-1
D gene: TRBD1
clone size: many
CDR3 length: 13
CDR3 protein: CSVAGQGPYEQYF
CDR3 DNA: TGCAGCGTCGCCGGACAGGGCCCCTACGAGCAGTACTTC

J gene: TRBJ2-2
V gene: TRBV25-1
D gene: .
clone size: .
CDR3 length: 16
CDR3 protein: CASSQDRQGWTGELFF
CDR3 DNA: TGCGCCAGCAGCCAAGATAGGCAGGGCTGGACCGGGGAGCTGTTTTTT

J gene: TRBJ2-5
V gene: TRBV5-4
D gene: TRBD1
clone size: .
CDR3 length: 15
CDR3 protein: CASSLEGQGIGGQYF
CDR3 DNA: TGTGCCAGCAGCTTGGAGGGACAGGGGATTGGGGGGCAGTACTTC

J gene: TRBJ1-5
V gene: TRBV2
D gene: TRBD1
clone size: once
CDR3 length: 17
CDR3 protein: CASSLRDRVVGNQPQHF
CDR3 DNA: TGTGCCAGCAGTCTTCGGGACAGGGTCGTGGGCAATCAGCCCCAGCATTTT

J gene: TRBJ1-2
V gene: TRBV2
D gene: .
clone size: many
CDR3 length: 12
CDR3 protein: CAIQGGFYGYTF
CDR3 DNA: TGTGCCATACAAGGGGGATTCTATGGCTACACCTTC

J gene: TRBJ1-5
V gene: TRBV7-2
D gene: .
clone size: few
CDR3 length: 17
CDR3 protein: CASSLGGQGFANQPQHF
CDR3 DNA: TGTGCCAGCAGCTTAGGCGGGCAGGGTTTCGCCAATCAGCCCCAGCATTTT

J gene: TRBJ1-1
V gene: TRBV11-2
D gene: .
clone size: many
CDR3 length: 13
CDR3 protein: CASSLDDRTKAFF
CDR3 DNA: TGTGCCAGCAGCTTAGATGACCGGACGAAAGCTTTCTTT

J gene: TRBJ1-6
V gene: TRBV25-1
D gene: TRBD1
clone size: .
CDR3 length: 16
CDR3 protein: CASSYSRTGARSPLHF
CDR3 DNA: TGTGCCAGCAGTTACTCTCGGACAGGGGCAAGGTCACCCCTCCACTTT

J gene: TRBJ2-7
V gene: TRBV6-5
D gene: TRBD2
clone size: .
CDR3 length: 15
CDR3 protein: CASSSLTSGKYEQYF
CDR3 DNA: TGTGCCAGCAGTTCCCTGACTAGCGGAAAGTACGAGCAGTACTTC

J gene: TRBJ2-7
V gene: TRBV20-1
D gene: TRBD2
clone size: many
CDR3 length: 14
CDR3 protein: CSALTSGRLLEQYF
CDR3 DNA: TGCAGTGCTCTGACTAGCGGGAGGTTGTTGGAGCAGTACTTC

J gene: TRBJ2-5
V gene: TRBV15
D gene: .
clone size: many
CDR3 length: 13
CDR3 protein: CATSRDFLETQYF
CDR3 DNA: TGTGCCACCAGCAGAGATTTCTTGGAGACCCAGTACTTC

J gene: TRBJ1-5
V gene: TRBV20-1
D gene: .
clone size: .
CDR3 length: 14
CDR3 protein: CSARRDSLNQPQHF
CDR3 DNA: TGCAGTGCTAGACGGGACTCCCTCAATCAGCCCCAGCATTTT